Presented here are 31 T cell receptor beta chains from one specimen sequenced in a study of T cells after yellow fever vaccination. MiXCR, run by TCRdb on the 5' RACE reads, gives a single entry per CDR3 protein. The sample carries more than 95,000 distinct CDR3 sequences, roughly 15% recorded once. Sample: CD8+ T cells sorted from PBMCs, taken 5 days after the yellow fever booster vaccination. These receptors all come from a man between 18 and 29 years old who received the YFV17D yellow fever vaccine.

The genes are TRBV11-2 and TRBJ1-1; maybe TRBD1 (5 bases). V was cut by 1 base and J by 4 bases, with 10 bases left in between. CDR3 length equals 14 residues. Germline loops: CDR1 SGHAT, CDR2 FQNNGV. The CDR3 DNA reads TGTGCCAGCAGCTTAGTGGGGGGGGGCACTGAAGCTTTCTTT. Encoded protein: CASSLVGGGTEAFF. The full variable domain, completed using reference TRBV11-2 and TRBJ1-1, is EAGVAQSPRYKIIEKRQSVAFWCNPISGHATLYWYQQILGQGPKLLIQFQNNGVVDDSQLPKDRFSAERLKGVDSTLKIQPAKLEDSAVYLCASSLVGGGTEAFFGQGTRLTVV.

This sequence joins TRBV5-1 and TRBJ2-1; no clear D gene. Germline loops: CDR1 SGHRS, CDR2 YFSETQ. CDR3 length equals 12 residues. V dropped 0 bases and J dropped 10 bases, with 8 bases sitting between them. DNA for the CDR3: TGCGCCAGCAGCTTGGCCCGGAACGAGCAGTTCTTC. Amino acid sequence: CASSLARNEQFF.

In this sample, this clonotype turned up a few times. The V and J genes are TRBV4-1 and TRBJ2-3; TRBD1 might be the D (6 bases). This CDR3 is built from 15 residues. CDR1 is MGHRA and CDR2 is YSYEKL in the germline V gene. The V end lost 3 bases, the J end lost 4 bases, and 14 bases lay between the germline ends. DNA for the CDR3: TGCGCCAGCAGCCAGCAGAACAGGGCCCCAGATACGCAGTATTTT. Translation: CASSQQNRAPDTQYF.

This chain connects TRBV10-3 to TRBJ1-2; tentative D call: TRBD1 (5 bases). Deletions cut 2 bases from V and 10 bases from J, with 11 bases between. The CDR3 is made up of 12 amino acids. Germline-derived CDR1 and CDR2 are ENHRY and SYGVKD. This chain's CDR3 is CAISEDQGVYTF. The CDR3 coding sequence is TGTGCCATCAGTGAGGACCAGGGCGTCTACACCTTC.

This clonotype occurred a few times. The chain employs TRBV12-3 or TRBV12-4 and TRBJ2-3; TRBD2 aligns across 8 bases. The CDR3 is 15 amino acids. V lost 4 bases to trimming and J lost 2 bases; unmatched junction nucleotides: 5. The CDR3 reads CASSSGGGFTDTQYF. The CDR3 nucleotides are TGTGCCAGCAGTTCGGGCGGGGGGTTCACAGATACGCAGTATTTT.

In this sample, this clonotype turned up a few times. The chain combines TRBV5-1 with TRBJ1-2; D perhaps matches TRBD1 (5 bases). Trimming removed 0 bases from V and 9 bases from J, with 18 bases in between. The germline V gene has CDR1 SGHRS and CDR2 YFSETQ. The CDR3 runs to 15 residues. The CDR3 loop is CASSLAEGLQWSYTF. The CDR3 DNA is TGCGCCAGCAGCTTGGCCGAGGGACTCCAGTGGAGCTACACCTTC.

The chain combines TRBV14 with TRBJ1-6, with 10 bases matching TRBD1. The CDR3 is made up of 18 amino acids. After removal of 0 bases from V and 9 bases from J, the junction contained 11 bases not matched to a gene. The germline V gene encodes CDR1 SGHDN and CDR2 FVKESK. The CDR3 coding sequence is TGTGCCAGCAGCCAAGATCTAATTTGGGGACAGGGGCCTTCACCCCTCCACTTT. As protein: CASSQDLIWGQGPSPLHF.

The chain employs TRBV12-3 or TRBV12-4 and TRBJ2-1; 8 positions match TRBD1. The CDR3 sequence is 14 residues long. The trim removed 4 bases at V and 4 bases at J, leaving 3 bases unmatched. CDR3 sequence reads: CASSSGDRYNEQFF. DNA of the CDR3: TGTGCCAGCAGTTCGGGGGACAGGTACAATGAGCAGTTCTTC.

The chain links TRBV4-3 to TRBJ1-4, with TRBD1 matching over 8 bases. The CDR3 is 16 residues long. Germline V gene data show CDR1 as LGHNA and CDR2 as YSLEER. The ends lost 2 bases at V and 4 bases at J; junction bases unmatched: 6. CDR3 sequence reads: CASSQPRGRLNEKLFF. Written as DNA, the CDR3 is TGCGCCAGCAGCCAACCCAGGGGGCGACTTAATGAAAAACTGTTTTTT.

The chain combines TRBV12-3 or TRBV12-4 with TRBJ2-1; D is unclear. V lost 6 bases to trimming and J lost 10 bases, with 16 bases between them. The CDR3 is 13 amino acids. The CDR3 loop reads CASSYTVEPEQFF. The CDR3 region has the DNA TGTGCCAGCAGCTATACAGTTGAGCCCGAGCAGTTCTTC.

This sequence joins TRBV6-5 and TRBJ2-4; D gene ambiguous. The CDR3 sequence is 15 residues long. CDR1 and CDR2 (germline): MNHEY, SVGAGI. V shed 2 bases and J shed 5 bases, with 13 bases lying between them. CDR3 protein: CASSYNPVGQNIQYF. In DNA, the CDR3 is TGTGCCAGCAGTTACAACCCCGTCGGGCAAAACATTCAGTACTTC.

This clonotype was seen only a few times. V usage is TRBV20-1 and J usage is TRBJ2-5, with D uncertain. The length of the CDR3 is 15 residues. Germline assignment: CDR1 DFQATT and CDR2 SNEGSKA (reference sequence). The V and J ends lost 6 bases and 5 bases respectively, with 22 bases between them. The CDR3 DNA follows: TGCAGTGCCACAAGTTCGCTATTTGGCTCGGAGACCCAGTACTTC. Translated: CSATSSLFGSETQYF.

This clonotype was seen a few times. The V and J genes are TRBV5-1 and TRBJ1-2, with D unresolved. Trimming left V 0 bases short and J 3 bases short, with 6 bases between. CDR1 and CDR2 (germline): SGHRS, YFSETQ. This CDR3 has 13 amino acids. CDR3 nucleotides: TGCGCCAGCAGCTTGGCTGGGGACTATGGCTACACCTTC. It codes for CASSLAGDYGYTF.

The chain uses TRBV12-3 or TRBV12-4 and TRBJ1-1, with D tentatively TRBD1 (5 bases). Trimming took 6 bases from V and 5 from J, leaving 16 bases between them. The CDR3 runs 14 residues. DNA of the CDR3: TGTGCCAGCAGCCCTGCCAGGGCGGGTACTGAAGCTTTCTTT. Residues: CASSPARAGTEAFF.

This clonotype was found a few times. The rearrangement uses TRBV4-1 and TRBJ2-2; 12 bases are shared with TRBD2. Germline values: CDR1 MGHRA, CDR2 YSYEKL. The CDR3 runs to 16 residues. J gave up 10 bases and V 3 bases, and 9 bases lay outside the gene matches. The CDR3 DNA sequence: TGCGCCAGCAGCCACCCTCCGCTAGCGGGGGGGGAGGAGCTGTTTTTT. Translating it yields CASSHPPLAGGEELFF.

There are a few counts of this clonotype. The rearrangement joins TRBV6-2 or TRBV6-3 to TRBJ1-4; D not resolved. V was clipped by 1 base and J by 4 bases, with 25 bases between them. The length of the CDR3 is 20 residues. Germline V CDR1 and CDR2: MNHEY, SVGEGT. DNA for the CDR3: TGTGCCAGCAGTTACTTTACCCCGTGGCATCGGAAAGGAGATAATGAAAAACTGTTTTTT. It codes for CASSYFTPWHRKGDNEKLFF.

In this sample, this clonotype turned up a few times. V and J are TRBV20-1 and TRBJ1-1, with a possible D match to TRBD1 (5 bases). Germline-derived CDR1 and CDR2 are DFQATT and SNEGSKA (reference sequence). The CDR3 totals 14 residues. The V end was cut by 3 bases, the J end by 7 bases, with 18 bases between. The CDR3 region has the DNA TGCAGTGCTAGTATGGCCCAGGGAATTCTTGAAGCTTTCTTT. Translating it yields CSASMAQGILEAFF.

This clonotype has a handful of counts. The chain is built from TRBV5-6 and TRBJ2-2, with D possibly matching TRBD2 (5 bases). The CDR3 contains 17 residues. The V gene lost 3 bases and the J gene lost 6 bases, with 21 bases spanning the gap. The germline CDR1 and CDR2 sequences are SGHDT and YYEEEE. The CDR3 sequence: CASSWSQRRIISGELFF. The CDR3 nucleotides read TGTGCCAGCAGCTGGTCTCAGCGGAGAATCATCTCCGGGGAGCTGTTTTTT. The full variable domain, rest sourced from reference TRBV5-6 and TRBJ2-2, is DAGVTQSPTHLIKTRGQQVTLRCSPKSGHDTVSWYQQALGQGPQFIFQYYEEEERQRGNFPDRFSGHQFPNYSSELNVNALLLGDSALYLCASSWSQRRIISGELFFGEGSRLTVL.

V usage is TRBV5-4 and J usage is TRBJ2-2; D uncertain. This CDR3 spans 12 amino acids. CDR1 and CDR2 (germline): SGHNT, YYREEE (reference sequence). The germline V and J ends were trimmed by 7 bases and 1 base, with 5 bases remaining between them. The CDR3 spells CASRGNTGELFF. CDR3 sequence (DNA): TGTGCCAGCCGCGGGAACACCGGGGAGCTGTTTTTT.

V usage is TRBV6-5 and J usage is TRBJ2-5; D is possibly TRBD2 (6 bases). The CDR3 covers 15 residues. The germline gives CDR1 MNHEY, CDR2 SVGAGI. Trimming removed 3 bases at V and 3 bases at J, with 14 bases between. The CDR3 spells CASSYAPSGEETQYF. CDR3 bases: TGTGCCAGCAGTTATGCGCCTTCGGGGGAAGAGACCCAGTACTTC.

This chain joins TRBV20-1 and TRBJ2-1, with 11 bases that match TRBD2. The CDR3 spans 15 residues. Germline loops: CDR1 DFQATT, CDR2 SNEGSKA (reference sequence). With V trimmed by 3 bases and J by 7 bases, 8 bases remained unmatched. The chain's CDR3 is CSARQLAGDPNEQFF. For the CDR3, the DNA is TGCAGTGCTAGGCAACTAGCGGGGGACCCAAATGAGCAGTTCTTC.

The chain joins TRBV12-3 or TRBV12-4 to TRBJ1-1, with D unresolved. The CDR3 runs 14 residues. The V end was cut by 4 bases, the J end by 0 bases, with 9 bases between. The CDR3 loop is CASSSVGLNTEAFF. As DNA, the CDR3 is TGTGCCAGCAGTTCTGTGGGGTTGAACACTGAAGCTTTCTTT.

This clonotype was counted only a few times. The rearrangement links TRBV7-9 to TRBJ2-5; no clear D gene. The CDR3 loop spans 13 amino acids. V gave up 1 base and J gave up 3 bases, with 6 bases separating them. Per the germline V gene, CDR1 is SEHNR and CDR2 is FQNEAQ (reference sequence). CDR3 amino acids: CASSLGSKETQYF. The DNA for the CDR3 is TGTGCCAGCAGCTTAGGTAGCAAAGAGACCCAGTACTTC.

This clonotype was seen more than once but under ten times. The chain has TRBV4-1 and TRBJ1-4, with 7 bases that match TRBD1. V trimming: 1 base; J trimming: 8 bases; junction bases outside the gene matches: 4. The germline CDR1 and CDR2 sequences are MGHRA and YSYEKL. The length of the CDR3 is 14 residues. Here the CDR3 DNA reads TGCGCCAGCAGCCAAGGGACAGGAAGCGAAAAACTGTTTTTT. Translation: CASSQGTGSEKLFF.

The chain combines TRBV27 with TRBJ1-2, with no clear D. CDR3 size: 13 residues. CDR1 and CDR2 (germline): MNHEY, SMNVEV (reference sequence). V lost 3 bases to trimming and J lost 3 bases, with 8 bases between them. DNA for the CDR3: TGTGCCAGCAGTTTCAGTCGGGACTATGGCTACACCTTC. It is translated as CASSFSRDYGYTF.

The V gene is TRBV29-1, the J gene TRBJ1-1, with a weak D call TRBD1 (6 bases). Trimming stripped 6 bases from V and 5 bases from J, with 13 bases between. The CDR3 runs to 12 residues. CDR1 and CDR2 from the germline V gene are SQVTM and ANQGSEA. The CDR3 reads CSVGRGATEAFF. CDR3 DNA: TGCAGCGTGGGGAGGGGGGCAACTGAAGCTTTCTTT.

The chain carries TRBV12-3 or TRBV12-4 and TRBJ1-4; D ambiguous. The length of the CDR3 is 11 residues. V lost 3 bases and J lost 17, with 13 bases in between. CDR3 DNA sequence: TGTGCCAGCAGTTTCGACGGAGAGGGATTTTTT. Encoded protein: CASSFDGEGFF.

CDR3 nucleotides: TGTGCCACCTTCGCGCTGACAGGGAAAACCCACGAGCAGTACTTC. Its translation is CATFALTGKTHEQYF. This sequence joins TRBV6-6 and TRBJ2-7, with 7 nucleotides matching TRBD1. Germline loops: CDR1 MNHNY, CDR2 SVGAGI (reference sequence). Trimming took 10 bases from V and 5 from J; bases not matched to a gene: 17. This CDR3 is built from 15 residues.

The rearrangement joins TRBV9 to TRBJ1-2; TRBD1 might be the D (6 bases). This CDR3 contains 13 residues. CDR1 and CDR2 from the germline V gene are SGDLS and YYNGEE. V was pared by 1 base and J by 14 bases, with 18 bases between. In DNA, the CDR3 is TGTGCCAGCAGCGTATCAACGCGGGGGGCCATGACCTTC. It translates to CASSVSTRGAMTF.

The genes are TRBV12-3 or TRBV12-4 and TRBJ1-2, with D tentatively TRBD1 (6 bases). With 7 bases removed from V and 5 bases from J, the gap between germline ends came to 11 bases. The CDR3 contains 12 residues. The CDR3 is CASTPDSYGYTF. The CDR3, as DNA: TGTGCCAGCACCCCGGACAGTTATGGCTACACCTTC.

The chain uses TRBV5-5 and TRBJ1-1, with 8 bases that match TRBD1. The trim removed 1 base at V and 4 bases at J, leaving 3 bases unmatched. There are 14 residues in the CDR3. The germline V gene has CDR1 SGHKS and CDR2 YYEKEE (reference sequence). CDR3 bases: TGTGCCAGCAGCTTGTCCAGGGGGCTCACTGAAGCTTTCTTT. Translation gives CASSLSRGLTEAFF.